The clone carrying this T cell receptor beta chain was picked up many times. iRepertoire HTBI primers and Arm-PCR of CDR3 regions built TCR beta libraries. TCRdb reprocessed the multiplex PCR reads with MiXCR, giving one entry per CDR3 protein. The repertoire has 350,000 to 450,000 distinct CDR3 sequences, 15% of them found once; the top ten carry under 9%. Time point noted: newly diagnosed GD, antithyroid drugs for less than 3 months. After RNA was extracted from PBMCs, the TCR library was made from it. This record comes from a study of regulatory T cells in long-lasting Graves disease. Trimming removed 2 bases from V and 5 bases from J, with 18 bases in between. Germline lookup yields CDR1 MDHEN and CDR2 SYDVKM. The CDR3 covers 17 residues. The same data also contributed to another study, on T cells in Graves' hyperthyroidism and ophthalmopathy.

This sequence was found in a woman aged 40 to 50 with Graves disease. Specimen: peripheral blood mononuclear cells (PBMCs), collected at new diagnosis, from a patient treated with antithyroid drugs. The chain carries TRBV28 and TRBJ1-4, with D tentatively TRBD1 (6 bases). CDR3 in DNA: TGTGCCAGCAGTTTACTTACTACAGGGAATTCCAATGAAAAACTGTTTTTT. Encoded protein: CASSLLTTGNSNEKLFF.